The TCR beta chain described here comes from a study of shared clonotypes between healthy human individuals. The wider study: Two female and a few male donors aged 18 to 49 were enrolled. Three plates each covered CD4 naive and memory; CD8 naive two, CD8 memory one. Study-wide points: As a rule, naive subsets had a larger estimated richness than memory subsets.

Details on this clone: The antigen is undetermined. Other DNA variants within this sample encode the same CDR3.

CD45RO-negative CD8 cells positively selected for CCR7 made up the naive population, which excluded terminally differentiated effector memory CD45RA+ cells. The test was conducted at deep level. Profiled with immunoSEQ multiplex PCR; TCRdb holds only in-frame clones, not every one. The sample consists of hundreds of thousands of clones, 95% to 96% of them appearing once. The germline V and J ends were trimmed by 1 base and 0 bases, with 9 bases remaining between them. The length of the CDR3 is 15 residues. Looked up from germline, CDR1 is SGHVS and CDR2 is FNYEAQ. This TCR was sampled from a woman in her 30s in good health. Sequenced material: naive CD8+ T cells sorted from blood. V and J are TRBV7-6 and TRBJ1-1; unclear D gene. This CDR3 is CASSLEAGLNTEAFF. CDR3 DNA sequence: TGTGCCAGCAGCTTAGAGGCAGGTCTGAACACTGAAGCTTTCTTT.